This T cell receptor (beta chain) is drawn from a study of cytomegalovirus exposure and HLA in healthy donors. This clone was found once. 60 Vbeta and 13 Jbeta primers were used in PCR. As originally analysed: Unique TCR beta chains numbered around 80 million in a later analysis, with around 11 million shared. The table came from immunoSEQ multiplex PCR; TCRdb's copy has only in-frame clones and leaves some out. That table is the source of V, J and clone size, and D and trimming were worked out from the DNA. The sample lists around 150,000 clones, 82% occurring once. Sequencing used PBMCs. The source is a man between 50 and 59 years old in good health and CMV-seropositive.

CDR3 sequence reads: CASSEQRDYNEQFF. In DNA, the CDR3 is TGTGCCAGTAGTGAACAGAGAGACTACAATGAGCAGTTCTTC. The rearrangement links TRBV19 to TRBJ2-1; unclear D gene. Germline CDR1 and CDR2: LNHDA and SQIVND (reference sequence). V lost 5 bases and J 3 bases, leaving 11 bases between the germline ends. This CDR3 has 14 residues.